The rows below give T cell receptor beta chains drawn from one sample of a study of T cell changes during pregnancy in multiple sclerosis. The assay was immunoSEQ multiplex PCR, and TCRdb's table has in-frame clones only and misses some. The repertoire holds 40,000 to 60,000 clones, with approximately 92% as singletons. This specimen was CD4+ T cells from peripheral blood mononuclear cells, taken in the third trimester of pregnancy. These receptors were taken from a female donor with multiple sclerosis, enrolled in a pregnancy study. The CDR3 runs from the conserved cysteine through the conserved F or W. D genes are given only for firm matches. Clone size is stated in some rows and not others, as once, few, many or a class when expanded.

V gene	J gene	D gene	clone size	CDR3 protein	CDR3 DNA
TRBV30	TRBJ1-1	TRBD1	-	CAWRGRGRMNTEAFF	TGTGCCTGGAGAGGCAGGGGGCGGATGAACACTGAAGCTTTCTTT
TRBV18	TRBJ2-7	TRBD1	-	CASSQDRVGQYF	TGTGCCAGCTCACAAGACAGGGTTGGGCAGTACTTC
TRBV5-5	TRBJ1-4	TRBD1	-	CASSPKITGGNEKLFF	TGTGCCAGCAGCCCCAAGATCACAGGGGGGAATGAAAAACTGTTTTTT
TRBV11-2	TRBJ2-5	TRBD1	-	CASSRGQGQETQYF	TGTGCCAGCAGTAGAGGACAGGGCCAAGAGACCCAGTACTTC
TRBV4-3	TRBJ1-1	-	-	CASSQEAWGVTEAFF	TGCGCCAGCAGCCAAGAAGCGTGGGGGGTCACTGAAGCTTTCTTT
TRBV7-9	TRBJ2-7	-	-	CASSLVEATYEQYF	TGTGCCAGCAGCTTAGTCGAAGCGACCTACGAGCAGTACTTC
TRBV19	TRBJ1-5	TRBD1	-	CASNNRGLGQPQHF	TGTGCCAGTAACAACAGGGGGCTAGGTCAGCCCCAGCATTTT
TRBV25-1	TRBJ2-7	-	-	CASSESTKTTGEQYF	TGTGCCAGCAGTGAATCCACTAAAACTACCGGTGAGCAGTACTTC
TRBV7-2	TRBJ1-5	-	-	CASSPSGNQPQHF	TGTGCCAGCAGCCCATCAGGGAATCAGCCCCAGCATTTT
TRBV7-2	TRBJ2-5	-	-	CASSFRTARGQYF	TGTGCCAGCAGCTTCAGGACAGCTCGTGGCCAGTACTTC
TRBV29-1	TRBJ2-7	-	-	CSVGPRGDNEQYF	TGCAGCGTTGGTCCCCGGGGAGACAACGAGCAGTACTTC
TRBV5-5	TRBJ1-6	-	-	CASTITGSFDSPLHF	TGTGCCAGCACCATTACGGGGTCCTTCGATTCACCCCTCCACTTT
TRBV4-3	TRBJ2-3	TRBD2	-	CASSQERGGFVTDTQYF	TGCGCCAGCAGCCAGGAGCGGGGGGGCTTTGTAACAGATACGCAGTATTTT
TRBV18	TRBJ1-2	-	-	CASSPPVTGPNYGYTF	TGTGCCAGCTCACCACCGGTGACAGGACCTAACTATGGCTACACCTTC
TRBV18	TRBJ1-1	TRBD1	-	CASSSTGLTEAFF	TGTGCCAGCTCATCGACAGGGCTAACTGAAGCTTTCTTT
TRBV7-3	TRBJ2-3	TRBD2	-	CASSRGLGEDTQYF	TGTGCCAGCAGCCGGGGACTAGGCGAAGATACGCAGTATTTT
TRBV5-1	TRBJ2-7	TRBD2	-	CASSFVAGGRDEQYF	TGCGCCAGCAGCTTTGTAGCGGGGGGTAGGGACGAGCAGTACTTC
TRBV6-6	TRBJ2-7	-	-	CASVGGYEQYF	TGTGCCAGCGTAGGGGGCTACGAGCAGTACTTC
TRBV19	TRBJ2-3	TRBD1	-	CASSMGQGTDTQYF	TGTGCCAGTAGTATGGGACAGGGCACAGATACGCAGTATTTT
TRBV7-3	TRBJ2-2	TRBD1	-	CASSTRDRDRGELFF	TGTGCCAGCAGCACCCGGGACAGGGATCGCGGGGAGCTGTTTTTT
TRBV4-3	TRBJ2-2	-	-	CASGRQDTGELFF	TGCGCCAGCGGTCGACAAGACACCGGGGAGCTGTTTTTT
TRBV19	TRBJ1-2	TRBD1	-	CASSIVPGQGSGGYTF	TGTGCCAGTAGTATCGTTCCGGGACAGGGGTCTGGTGGCTACACCTTC
TRBV11-2	TRBJ2-2	-	-	CASSLVRGSTGELFF	TGTGCCAGCAGCTTAGTCCGGGGGAGCACCGGGGAGCTGTTTTTT
TRBV18	TRBJ1-5	-	-	CASSPPARVGQPQHF	TGTGCCAGCTCACCTCCCGCCAGGGTCGGACAGCCCCAGCATTTT
TRBV20-1	TRBJ1-5	-	-	CSASADQPQHF	TGCAGTGCTAGTGCGGATCAGCCCCAGCATTTT
TRBV5-6	TRBJ1-2	-	-	CASSDLRGTMNYGYTF	TGTGCCAGCAGCGACCTGCGGGGGACAATGAACTATGGCTACACCTTC
TRBV4-1	TRBJ1-6	TRBD1	-	CASSQLLTGGEPLHF	TGCGCCAGCAGCCAACTACTGACAGGGGGGGAACCCCTCCACTTT
TRBV5-4	TRBJ1-4	-	-	CASSLGGRGPNEKLFF	TGTGCCAGCAGCTTAGGAGGGAGAGGGCCTAATGAAAAACTGTTTTTT
TRBV19	TRBJ1-1	TRBD1	-	CASSIAGQLNTEAFF	TGTGCCAGTAGTATAGCGGGACAGTTGAACACTGAAGCTTTCTTT
TRBV6-5	TRBJ1-2	-	-	CASSYGSQGGYTF	TGTGCCAGCAGTTACGGGTCCCAGGGAGGCTACACCTTC
TRBV7-2	TRBJ1-1	-	-	CASSSRINMNTEAFF	TGTGCCAGCAGCTCACGCATTAACATGAACACTGAAGCTTTCTTT
TRBV25-1	TRBJ2-5	-	-	CASSELTSRETQYF	TGTGCCAGCAGTGAACTCACTAGCAGAGAGACCCAGTACTTC
TRBV7-3	TRBJ2-5	-	-	CASSLSVGGETQYF	TGTGCCAGCAGCTTGTCCGTAGGGGGAGAGACCCAGTACTTC
TRBV7-2	TRBJ1-5	-	-	CASSLVVYSNQPQHF	TGTGCCAGCAGCTTAGTAGTATATAGCAATCAGCCCCAGCATTTT
TRBV19	TRBJ1-4	-	-	CASSILENEKLFF	TGTGCCAGTAGTATACTGGAGAATGAAAAACTGTTTTTT
TRBV6-6	TRBJ2-7	-	-	CASSHSYEQYF	TGTGCCAGCAGTCATTCCTACGAGCAGTACTTC
TRBV2	TRBJ2-6	TRBD2	-	CASRTPGLALSGANVLTF	TGTGCCAGCAGGACGCCGGGACTAGCCCTCTCTGGGGCCAACGTCCTGACTTTC
TRBV2	TRBJ2-1	TRBD2	-	CASSEPRLRGGDNEQFF	TGTGCCAGCAGTGAACCCCGTCTACGGGGGGGCGACAATGAGCAGTTCTTC
TRBV20-1	TRBJ1-1	-	-	CSARLAEGFF	TGCAGTGCTAGACTAGCAGAAGGTTTCTTT
TRBV5-4	TRBJ1-1	TRBD1	-	CASSLSGQGNTEAFF	TGTGCCAGCAGCTTGAGCGGACAGGGGAACACTGAAGCTTTCTTT
TRBV7-9	TRBJ1-2	-	once	CASSLRQHGYTF	TGTGCCAGCAGCTTAAGACAGCATGGCTACACCTTC